The next 25 T cell receptor beta chains were all read from a single sample in a study of OX40 agonist ivuxolimab in advanced cancers. The repertoire was sequenced with immunoSEQ multiplex PCR; TCRdb's copy has only in-frame clones and lacks some. This sample has some 44,000 clones, with 86% found just once. The input for sequencing was CD4+ or CD8+ T cells sorted from blood, taken in a trial of the OX40 agonist ivuxolimab. The receptors originated from an adult with an advanced solid tumor such as melanoma, head and neck, liver or kidney cancer.

This chain links TRBV6-6 with TRBJ2-7; the match to TRBD2 covers 7 bases. The DNA end lines up better with TRBJ2-1; the J call may be wrong. Germline V gene sequence: CDR1 MNHNY, CDR2 SVGAGI (reference sequence). The CDR3 runs to 15 residues. The CDR3 DNA reads TGTGCCAGCAGTTACATAGCGGGTGCCTACAATGAGCAGTTCTTC. It is translated as CASSYIAGAYNEQFF.

This chain links TRBV5-1 with TRBJ2-5; D gene unclear. This CDR3 has 14 residues. Germline lookup yields CDR1 SGHRS and CDR2 YFSETQ. With 1 base removed from V and 2 bases from J, the gap between germline ends came to 9 bases. CDR3: CASSLQQPQETQYF. In nucleotides, the CDR3 is TGCGCCAGCAGCTTGCAACAGCCTCAAGAGACCCAGTACTTC.

For the CDR3, the DNA is TGTGCCAGCAGCTTGACTAGCGGGGACACAGATACGCAGTATTTT. It encodes CASSLTSGDTDTQYF. The rearrangement uses TRBV5-4 and TRBJ2-3, with TRBD2 identical over 10 bases. Germline V gene sequence: CDR1 SGHNT, CDR2 YYREEE (reference sequence). After removal of 1 base from V and 2 bases from J, the junction contained 1 base not matched to a gene. The CDR3 sequence is 15 residues long.

This chain joins TRBV19 and TRBJ1-1, with 7 bases matching TRBD1. The CDR3 contains 15 residues. V trimming: 6 bases; J trimming: 2 bases; junction bases outside the gene matches: 9. CDR1 and CDR2 from the germline V gene are LNHDA and SQIVND (reference sequence). The CDR3 region is CASRTNRGINTEAFF. In DNA, the CDR3 is TGTGCCAGTAGAACAAACAGGGGCATAAACACTGAAGCTTTCTTT.

The chain couples TRBV7-2 to TRBJ2-5; TRBD2 matches 12 bases. This CDR3 is built from 16 residues. V lost 2 bases and J lost 5; bases outside the gene matches: 6. The germline V gene encodes CDR1 SGHTA and CDR2 FQGNSA. The CDR3 sequence is CASSLTSGGSQETQYF. The CDR3 DNA reads as TGTGCCAGCAGCTTAACTAGCGGGGGGAGTCAGGAGACCCAGTACTTC.

The chain couples TRBV19 to TRBJ2-4; D not certain. The CDR3 extends over 15 amino acids. CDR1 is LNHDA and CDR2 is SQIVND in the germline V gene (reference sequence). The ends were cut back, 3 bases at V and 2 bases at J, with 11 bases in the middle. As DNA, the CDR3 is TGTGCCAGTAGTATTGGGCCTGGGCCCAAAAACATTCAGTACTTC. It is translated as CASSIGPGPKNIQYF.

The gene calls are TRBV5-6 and TRBJ1-3, with D possibly being TRBD1 (5 bases). The CDR3 contains 15 residues. The V gene lost 1 base and the J gene lost 2 bases, with 10 bases spanning the gap. Germline V gene lookup returns CDR1 SGHDT and CDR2 YYEEEE. The CDR3: CASSLKGPPGNTIYF. Written as DNA, the CDR3 is TGTGCCAGCAGCTTGAAGGGGCCCCCTGGAAACACCATATATTTT.

The gene calls are TRBV11-2 and TRBJ2-1; 8 bases agree with TRBD1. The CDR3 runs 15 residues. CDR1 and CDR2 from the germline V gene are SGHAT and FQNNGV. The V gene end was trimmed by 5 bases and the J gene end by 7 bases; junction bases not matched to a gene: 10. CDR3 bases: TGTGCCAGCAGCCGCCCAGGGGGCAGAGCGAATGAGCAGTTCTTC. Translation: CASSRPGGRANEQFF.

J is TRBJ1-2 and V is TRBV27, with 7 bases that match TRBD1. The CDR3 length is 15 residues. CDR1 is MNHEY and CDR2 is SMNVEV in the germline V gene (reference sequence). J lost 5 bases, V lost 6 bases, and 12 bases had no gene match. CDR3 coding DNA: TGTGCCAGCAGGGGATCAACAGGGGCTTGGTATGGCTACACCTTC. Its protein is CASRGSTGAWYGYTF.

The CDR3 loop reads CASSLRDLPSSYEQYF. In DNA, the CDR3 is TGTGCCAGCAGCTTACGGGACTTGCCTAGCTCCTACGAGCAGTACTTC. This chain links TRBV7-8 with TRBJ2-7; possible D gene TRBD2, 6 bases. The ends were cut back, 2 bases at V and 0 bases at J, with 14 bases in the middle. CDR1 SGHVS and CDR2 FQNEAQ come from the germline V gene. This CDR3 has 16 residues. Looking up the rest from reference TRBV7-8 and TRBJ2-7 gives the full variable domain: GAGVSQSPRYKVAKRGQDVALRCDPISGHVSLFWYQQALGQGPEFLTYFQNEAQLDKSGLPSDRFFAERPEGSVSTLKIQRTQQEDSAVYLCASSLRDLPSSYEQYFGPGTRLTVT.

The V and J genes are TRBV19 and TRBJ2-1, with D perhaps matching TRBD1 (5 bases). V lost 4 bases to trimming and J lost 2 bases, with 9 bases between them. Per the germline V gene, CDR1 is LNHDA and CDR2 is SQIVND (reference sequence). The CDR3 has 14 amino acids. The CDR3 DNA sequence: TGTGCCAGTAGTAGACGGACAACCTACAATGAGCAGTTCTTC. Its protein product is CASSRRTTYNEQFF.

The J gene is TRBJ1-2, the V gene TRBV18, with D possibly TRBD1 on 5 matching bases. This CDR3 spans 14 amino acids. Germline CDR1 KGHSH, CDR2 LQKENI. Trimming cost V 8 bases and J 3 bases, with 16 bases left between them. The CDR3 DNA reads TGTGCCAGCCAGCGAACCCAGGGTGACTATGGCTACACCTTC. It codes for CASQRTQGDYGYTF.

The gene calls are TRBV5-4 and TRBJ2-3; possibly TRBD1 for D (5 bases). The CDR3 is 16 residues long. V shed 0 bases and J shed 6 bases, with 17 bases lying between them. Germline V CDR1 and CDR2: SGHNT, YYREEE (reference sequence). The CDR3 reads CASSLDPLVGRDTQYF. The CDR3 bases are TGTGCCAGCAGCTTGGATCCGCTAGTGGGGCGGGATACGCAGTATTTT.

V is TRBV5-1 and J is TRBJ1-5; the match to TRBD1 covers 8 bases. CDR3 length: 16 residues. Germline assignment: CDR1 SGHRS and CDR2 YFSETQ. Losses at the gene ends were 0 bases for V and 0 bases for J; bases not matched to a gene: 2. CDR3 in DNA: TGCGCCAGCAGCTTGGGGACAGGGTTTAGCAATCAGCCCCAGCATTTT. Residues: CASSLGTGFSNQPQHF.

V and J are TRBV11-1 and TRBJ1-1; 10 bases are shared with TRBD1. The CDR3 contains 16 residues. The germline V gene has CDR1 SGHAT and CDR2 FQDESV (reference sequence). V was pared by 5 bases and J by 0 bases, with 6 bases of the junction left unmatched. CDR3 in amino acids: CASSPGQGNMNTEAFF. CDR3 coding DNA: TGTGCCAGCAGCCCGGGACAGGGGAATATGAACACTGAAGCTTTCTTT. Drawing the rest from reference TRBV11-1 and TRBJ1-1, the complete variable domain is EAEVAQSPRYKITEKSQAVAFWCDPISGHATLYWYRQILGQGPELLVQFQDESVVDDSQLPKDRFSAERLKGVDSTLKIQPAELGDSAMYLCASSPGQGNMNTEAFFGQGTRLTVV.

V gene TRBV18 combines with J gene TRBJ2-7; tentatively, D is TRBD1 (6 bases). V lost 3 bases to trimming and J lost 5 bases, with 17 bases between them. The CDR3 runs to 15 residues. CDR1 is KGHSH, CDR2 LQKENI, per germline. DNA of the CDR3: TGTGCCAGCTCACCGCGAGGGGGAACGGGGAACGAGCAGTACTTC. This codes for CASSPRGGTGNEQYF.

This clone showed up just once. The CDR3 sequence is CASSPGQGREQPQHF. The CDR3 bases are TGTGCCAGCTCACCCGGACAGGGTAGGGAACAGCCCCAGCATTTT. This rearrangement joins TRBV18 to TRBJ1-5; the match to TRBD1 covers 8 bases. Germline CDR1 reads KGHSH; CDR2 reads LQKENI. This CDR3 comprises 15 residues. The V gene end was trimmed by 3 bases and the J gene end by 7 bases; junction bases not matched to a gene: 8.

The chain couples TRBV10-2 to TRBJ1-5; perhaps TRBD1 as D (6 bases). Germline V gene sequence: CDR1 WSHSY, CDR2 SAAADI. The V end lost 2 bases, the J end lost 5 bases, and 10 bases lay between the germline ends. The CDR3 is 14 residues long. The CDR3 here is CASSEAGAHQPQHF. CDR3 nucleotides: TGCGCCAGCAGTGAGGCAGGGGCACATCAGCCCCAGCATTTT.

This chain connects TRBV6-6 to TRBJ1-4, with D possibly matching TRBD1 (5 bases). CDR1 and CDR2 from the germline V gene are MNHNY and SVGAGI (reference sequence). The CDR3 is 14 amino acids. Trimming left V 6 bases short and J 3 bases short, with 11 bases between. CDR3 amino acids: CASSPQDPNEKLFF. CDR3 DNA: TGTGCCAGCAGCCCACAGGACCCTAATGAAAAACTGTTTTTT.

This chain joins TRBV28 and TRBJ2-7; the match to TRBD1 covers 10 bases. The CDR3 has 16 amino acids. Germline loops: CDR1 MDHEN, CDR2 SYDVKM. Trimming at V came to 2 bases and at J to 2 bases, leaving 6 bases not matched to a gene. The CDR3: CASSLVGTGETYEQYF. The CDR3 nucleotides read TGTGCCAGCAGTTTAGTGGGGACAGGGGAAACCTACGAGCAGTACTTC.

The chain uses TRBV30 and TRBJ1-2, with D hard to call. Trimming cost V 7 bases and J 3 bases, with 18 bases left between them. The CDR3 contains 14 residues. Germline values: CDR1 GTSNPN, CDR2 SVGIG (reference sequence). In nucleotides, the CDR3 is TGTGCCTTCGTGAGAGGTCGGCGAGACTATGGCTACACCTTC. Protein sequence: CAFVRGRRDYGYTF.

This chain links TRBV28 with TRBJ2-1, with 13 bases identical to TRBD2. This CDR3 contains 14 residues. CDR1 is MDHEN, CDR2 SYDVKM, per germline. Trimming cost V 6 bases and J 12 bases; bases outside gene matches: 8. The CDR3 here is CASRVSTSGRVQFF. The DNA of the CDR3 is TGTGCCAGCAGGGTTAGCACTAGCGGGAGGGTGCAGTTCTTC.

V is TRBV7-8 and J is TRBJ2-1, with TRBD1 matching 7 bases. CDR1 SGHVS and CDR2 FQNEAQ come from the germline V gene. CDR3 length: 13 amino acids. V was clipped by 5 bases and J by 6 bases; unmatched bases: 4. In DNA, the CDR3 is TGTGCCAGCAGCGAGCGACAGGGCAATGAGCAGTTCTTC. Translation: CASSERQGNEQFF.

The genes are TRBV5-1 and TRBJ2-4, with a weak D call TRBD1 (6 bases). The CDR3 loop spans 14 amino acids. Looked up from germline, CDR1 is SGHRS and CDR2 is YFSETQ. Trimming left V 2 bases short and J 3 bases short, with 9 bases between. CDR3 DNA: TGCGCCAGCAGCTTAGGGGGTGGCAAAAACATTCAGTACTTC. This sequence encodes CASSLGGGKNIQYF.

This clone was counted a few times. This chain joins TRBV5-1 and TRBJ2-3, with TRBD2 identical over 8 bases. Per the germline V gene, CDR1 is SGHRS and CDR2 is YFSETQ. CDR3 length equals 16 residues. V shed 0 bases, J shed 0 bases, and the junction held 3 bases outside the gene matches. The CDR3 reads CASSLAGGSSTDTQYF. The CDR3 region has the DNA TGCGCCAGCAGCTTGGCGGGGGGGTCTAGCACAGATACGCAGTATTTT.